The 25 T cell receptor beta chains in this list originate from one sample, sequenced in a study of shared clonotypes between healthy human individuals. Terminally differentiated effector memory CD45RA+ cells were left out of the naive CD8 fraction, which was CD45RO-negative and positively selected for CCR7. Here immunoSEQ multiplex PCR was the method, and the copy in TCRdb shows in-frame clones only, minus some. Of about 2,100,000 clones listed, about 93% are singletons. The material sequenced was naive CD8+ T cells from PBMCs. All receptors derive from a man aged 18 to 29 in good health. Some clones in this sample may be carry-over from other donors' samples.

Turning to this clone: Other DNA sequences in this specimen translate into the identical CDR3. The J gene is TRBJ2-3, the V gene TRBV7-6; 12 nucleotides align to TRBD2. Trimming at V came to 5 bases and at J to 0 bases, leaving 6 bases not matched to a gene. Germline V gene data show CDR1 as SGHVS and CDR2 as FNYEAQ. The CDR3 has 17 residues. The CDR3 is CASSPRTSGASTDTQYF. In nucleotides, the CDR3 is TGTGCCAGCAGCCCTCGGACTAGCGGGGCTAGCACAGATACGCAGTATTTT. The full variable domain, with the rest looked up from reference TRBV7-6 and TRBJ2-3, is GAGVSQSPRYKVTKRGQDVALRCDPISGHVSLYWYRQALGQGPEFLTYFNYEAQQDKSGLPNDRFSAERPEGSISTLTIQRTEQRDSAMYRCASSPRTSGASTDTQYFGPGTRLTVL.

The DNA of the CDR3 is TGCAGTGCCCTCGGATTCTATGGCTACACCTTC. It encodes CSALGFYGYTF. The genes are TRBV20-1 and TRBJ1-2; D is unclear. Trimming stripped 6 bases from V and 4 bases from J, with 9 bases between. Germline CDR1 reads DFQATT; CDR2 reads SNEGSKA (reference sequence). The CDR3 consists of 11 residues.

The rearrangement links TRBV27 to TRBJ2-1; a possible D gene is TRBD2 (5 bases). V gave up 2 bases and J gave up 6 bases, with 14 bases separating them. The CDR3 consists of 15 residues. The V gene's germline CDR1 is MNHEY and CDR2 SMNVEV (reference sequence). DNA of the CDR3: TGTGCCAGCAGTTTACTAGACTCCCGGGGCAATGAGCAGTTCTTC. The encoded protein is CASSLLDSRGNEQFF.

V and J are TRBV28 and TRBJ1-2; D unclear. Trimming pared 3 bases from V and 0 bases from J, leaving 17 bases between. The germline V gene encodes CDR1 MDHEN and CDR2 SYDVKM. This CDR3 has 17 residues. The chain's CDR3 is CASSFTRKPIPNYGYTF. The CDR3 DNA reads as TGTGCCAGCAGTTTCACTCGGAAGCCCATCCCTAACTATGGCTACACCTTC.

V gene TRBV2 combines with J gene TRBJ2-5, with 8 bases lining up with TRBD1. TRBJ2-7 explains the end of the DNA better; the J call may be wrong. The CDR3 loop spans 15 amino acids. The germline V gene encodes CDR1 SNHLY and CDR2 FYNNEI. In DNA, the CDR3 is TGTGCCAGCAGTGAATGGCAGGGGGCCCCCTACGAGCAGTACTTC. This codes for CASSEWQGAPYEQYF.

V and J are TRBV4-3 and TRBJ1-1; D call uncertain. Germline lookup yields CDR1 LGHNA and CDR2 YSLEER. This CDR3 has 15 amino acids. Trimming left V 2 bases short and J 0 bases short, with 10 bases between. The CDR3 DNA follows: TGCGCCAGCAGCCAAAACTTGAATCTGAACACTGAAGCTTTCTTT. Translated, it gives CASSQNLNLNTEAFF.

V and J are TRBV5-3 and TRBJ2-3; no reliable D call. TRBV5-3 is an open reading frame whose function is uncertain. This CDR3 has 17 amino acids. Trimming cost V 3 bases and J 2 bases, with 19 bases left between them. DNA for the CDR3: TGTGCCAGAAGCTGCCCCGTGTGGGAACGACTCACAGATACGCAGTATTTT. It specifies CARSCPVWERLTDTQYF.

The rearrangement uses TRBV13 and TRBJ2-3, with D uncertain. The CDR3 runs 14 residues. V was cut by 1 base and J by 0 bases, with 5 bases left in between. CDR1 and CDR2 from the germline V gene are PRHDT and FYEKMQ (reference sequence). DNA for the CDR3: TGTGCCAGCAGCTTAGAGGGTAGCACAGATACGCAGTATTTT. The encoded protein is CASSLEGSTDTQYF. Supplemented by reference TRBV13 and TRBJ2-3, the full variable domain reads AAGVIQSPRHLIKEKRETATLKCYPIPRHDTVYWYQQGPGQDPQFLISFYEKMQSDKGSIPDRFSAQQFSDYHSELNMSSLELGDSALYFCASSLEGSTDTQYFGPGTRLTVL.

About this clone itself: The sample holds other DNA sequences that translate to the same CDR3. The V call is TRBV30, the J call TRBJ1-2; TRBD1 is a possible D gene (5 bases). The CDR3 runs 13 residues. Germline CDR1 and CDR2: GTSNPN and SVGIG (reference sequence). Trimming shortened V by 0 bases and J by 8 bases, and 13 bases separated the two germline ends. The CDR3: CAWSVGGADGYTF. CDR3 bases: TGTGCCTGGAGTGTCGGCGGGGCCGACGGCTACACCTTC.

As concerns this clone: Other nucleotide sequences in the sample specify the same CDR3. The DNA of the CDR3 is TGTGCCAGCAGTTTAGCGGGAGAAACAGATACGCAGTATTTT. Translating it yields CASSLAGETDTQYF. V gene TRBV28 combines with J gene TRBJ2-3; 7 positions match TRBD2. Trimming took 2 bases from V and 3 from J; bases not matched to a gene: 2. CDR1 and CDR2 (germline): MDHEN, SYDVKM. This CDR3 is built from 14 residues.

The J gene is TRBJ2-1, the V gene TRBV10-2, with D possibly TRBD2 on 5 matching bases. Between the trimmed V and J ends, which lost 2 bases and 7 bases, there was a span of 12 bases. Germline V gene lookup returns CDR1 WSHSY and CDR2 SAAADI. This CDR3 spans 14 amino acids. The CDR3 loop reads CASSEASSGNEQFF. The CDR3 DNA reads as TGCGCCAGCAGTGAGGCATCATCGGGGAATGAGCAGTTCTTC.

The sample holds one count of this clone. V and J are TRBV9 and TRBJ2-5, with 8 bases lining up with TRBD2. CDR3 length equals 16 residues. Germline assignment: CDR1 SGDLS and CDR2 YYNGEE. The junction had 9 bases not matched to a gene; V was cut back by 0 bases and J by 5 bases. CDR3 region: CASSVGIGRGGETQYF. CDR3 sequence (DNA): TGTGCCAGCAGCGTAGGGATCGGGAGGGGCGGTGAGACCCAGTACTTC.

This clone was detected only once. The J gene is TRBJ1-2, the V gene TRBV30, with D unresolved. Looked up from germline, CDR1 is GTSNPN and CDR2 is SVGIG (reference sequence). The CDR3 is made up of 13 amino acids. The V end was cut by 0 bases, the J end by 6 bases, with 11 bases between. The CDR3 spells CAWSVMDGNGYTF. DNA for the CDR3: TGTGCCTGGAGTGTCATGGACGGGAATGGCTACACCTTC.

About this clone: This specimen includes other DNA sequences encoding the same CDR3. The chain carries TRBV20-1 and TRBJ2-1, with D possibly being TRBD2 (5 bases). Germline V gene data show CDR1 as DFQATT and CDR2 as SNEGSKA (reference sequence). Trimming took off 6 bases at V and 7 bases at J, with 10 bases between the two ends. This CDR3 is 11 amino acids long. CDR3 in amino acids: CSARTRNEQFF. The CDR3 DNA sequence: TGCAGTGCCAGAACTAGGAATGAGCAGTTCTTC.

J is TRBJ1-5 and V is TRBV6-1, with D possibly matching TRBD1 (6 bases). The CDR3 consists of 18 residues. Germline V gives CDR1 MNHNS, CDR2 SASEGT. Between the trimmed V and J ends, which lost 2 bases and 0 bases, there was a span of 17 bases. CDR3 nucleotide sequence: TGTGCCAGCAGTGAATTTATAGGGGGGCAAGATAGCAATCAGCCCCAGCATTTT. This encodes CASSEFIGGQDSNQPQHF.

The CDR3 coding sequence is TGCGCCAGCAGCAACAGGGGAGGTCAGCCCCAGCATTTT. It is translated as CASSNRGGQPQHF. The chain recombines TRBV4-1 with TRBJ1-5; TRBD1 matches at 7 bases. Per germline, CDR1 MGHRA and CDR2 YSYEKL. This CDR3 has 13 residues. Trimming cost V 5 bases and J 6 bases; bases outside gene matches: 4.

This chain links TRBV9 with TRBJ2-7; tentatively, D is TRBD1 or TRBD2 (5 bases each). The CDR3 spans 16 residues. In germline, CDR1 is SGDLS, CDR2 YYNGEE. The V and J ends lost 4 bases and 3 bases respectively, with 20 bases between them. The CDR3 sequence: CASSPRSRGRIYEQYF. The CDR3, as DNA: TGTGCCAGCAGCCCCCGGTCGAGGGGCCGTATCTACGAGCAGTACTTC.

The V gene is TRBV11-2, the J gene TRBJ2-6; 8 positions agree with TRBD1. Germline-derived CDR1 and CDR2 are SGHAT and FQNNGV. The CDR3 is 18 amino acids. V shed 5 bases, J shed 1 base, and the junction held 10 bases outside the gene matches. The CDR3 loop is CASSPPAGGVSGANVLTF. Written as DNA, the CDR3 is TGTGCCAGCAGCCCACCGGCAGGGGGCGTATCTGGGGCCAACGTCCTGACTTTC.

The V call is TRBV30, the J call TRBJ2-5, with 10 bases lining up with TRBD2. V lost 2 bases, J lost 5 bases, and 11 bases stayed unmatched. Per the germline V gene, CDR1 is GTSNPN and CDR2 is SVGIG (reference sequence). The CDR3 extends over 16 amino acids. DNA of the CDR3: TGTGCCTGGAGTTGGCTAGCGGGAGCGTGGTATGAGACCCAGTACTTC. Translated, it gives CAWSWLAGAWYETQYF.

The chain has TRBV19 and TRBJ1-2, with 9 bases aligning to TRBD1. Per the germline V gene, CDR1 is LNHDA and CDR2 is SQIVND (reference sequence). The CDR3 contains 16 residues. The V segment lost 3 bases and the J segment 6 bases; nucleotides outside the gene matches: 11. The CDR3 sequence is CASSIPRTGAANGYTF. The CDR3 DNA reads as TGTGCCAGTAGTATCCCCCGGACAGGGGCCGCGAATGGCTACACCTTC.

The chain couples TRBV30 to TRBJ1-6, with D possibly being TRBD1 (6 bases). In germline, CDR1 is GTSNPN, CDR2 SVGIG (reference sequence). This CDR3 is built from 14 residues. Trimming cost V 1 base and J 6 bases, with 10 bases left between them. The CDR3 region is CAWSAGQRNSPLHF. The DNA of the CDR3 is TGTGCCTGGAGTGCCGGACAGCGTAATTCACCCCTCCACTTT.

This clone has a single count. The chain uses TRBV5-1 and TRBJ2-7; 9 positions agree with TRBD2. Germline assignment: CDR1 SGHRS and CDR2 YFSETQ. Trimming took 4 bases from V and 4 from J; bases not matched to a gene: 9. This CDR3 region has 15 residues. CDR3 loop: CASSPVAGVRYEQYF. Here the CDR3 DNA reads TGCGCCAGCAGCCCAGTAGCGGGAGTTCGGTACGAGCAGTACTTC.

The genes are TRBV9 and TRBJ2-5, with D hard to call. The CDR3 is 13 residues long. In germline, CDR1 is SGDLS, CDR2 YYNGEE. Trimming stripped 4 bases from V and 6 bases from J, with 13 bases between. The CDR3 spells CASSPLGLKTQYF. CDR3 DNA: TGTGCCAGCAGCCCACTCGGCCTAAAGACCCAGTACTTC.

This rearrangement joins TRBV11-2 to TRBJ2-1, with D maybe TRBD2 (5 bases). Germline CDR1 is SGHAT and CDR2 is FQNNGV. V lost 0 bases and J lost 5, with 11 bases in between. This CDR3 spans 15 amino acids. The CDR3 here is CASSLDLPSNNEQFF. CDR3 DNA sequence: TGTGCCAGCAGCTTAGATCTCCCTAGCAACAATGAGCAGTTCTTC. The full variable domain, rest sourced from reference TRBV11-2 and TRBJ2-1, is EAGVAQSPRYKIIEKRQSVAFWCNPISGHATLYWYQQILGQGPKLLIQFQNNGVVDDSQLPKDRFSAERLKGVDSTLKIQPAKLEDSAVYLCASSLDLPSNNEQFFGPGTRLTVL.

V and J are TRBV6-1 and TRBJ2-7; 9 bases line up with TRBD2. CDR3 length equals 16 residues. Germline V CDR1 and CDR2: MNHNS, SASEGT. Unmatched junction bases numbered 10, after V lost 2 bases and J lost 5 bases. DNA of the CDR3: TGTGCCAGCAGTGAAAGGGTGGGTTTAGCGGGAGACGAGCAGTACTTC. Its translation is CASSERVGLAGDEQYF.